This T cell receptor beta chain was recorded in a study of T cell changes during pregnancy in multiple sclerosis. Method: immunoSEQ multiplex PCR; TCRdb's copy keeps in-frame clones and lacks some. This sample has about 45,000 clones, with approximately 88% found just once. The CDR3 spans 14 residues. The V segment lost 9 bases and the J segment 2 bases; nucleotides outside the gene matches: 8. Per germline, CDR1 ENHRY and CDR2 SYGVKD. The rearrangement links TRBV10-3 to TRBJ2-3, with 7 nucleotides matching TRBD2. The origin of this receptor is a female donor with multiple sclerosis, enrolled in a pregnancy study. The source material was CD4+ T cells from peripheral blood mononuclear cells, sampled in the first trimester of pregnancy. In nucleotides, the CDR3 is TGTGCCATAAAGCGGGATAGGAACACAGATACGCAGTATTTT. It codes for CAIKRDRNTDTQYF.